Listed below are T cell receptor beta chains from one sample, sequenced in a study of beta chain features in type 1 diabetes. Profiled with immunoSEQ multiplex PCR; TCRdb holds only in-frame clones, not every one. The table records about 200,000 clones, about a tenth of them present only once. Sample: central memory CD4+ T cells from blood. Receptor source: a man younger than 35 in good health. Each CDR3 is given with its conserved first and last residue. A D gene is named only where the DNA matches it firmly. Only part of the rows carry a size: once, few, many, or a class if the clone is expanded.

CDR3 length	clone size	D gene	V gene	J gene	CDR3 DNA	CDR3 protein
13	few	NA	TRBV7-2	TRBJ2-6	TGTGCCAGCAGCTTATGGGGGGCCAACGTCCTGACTTTC	CASSLWGANVLTF
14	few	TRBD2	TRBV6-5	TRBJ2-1	TGTGCCAGCAGAGCCGGGACTAGGGGCAATGAGCAGTTCTTC	CASRAGTRGNEQFF
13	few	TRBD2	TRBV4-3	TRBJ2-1	TGCGCCAGCAGGACTAGCGGGAGCAATGAGCAGTTCTTC	CASRTSGSNEQFF
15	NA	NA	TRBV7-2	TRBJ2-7	TGTGCCAGCAGGCCTACAGGTCCTCTTACGTTCGAGCAGTACTTC	CASRPTGPLTFEQYF
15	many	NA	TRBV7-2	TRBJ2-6	TGTGCCAGCAGCTTAGCGCTCCCTGGGGCCAACGTCCTGACTTTC	CASSLALPGANVLTF
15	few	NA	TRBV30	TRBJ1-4	TGTGCCTGGACCCAACAACGCTACGCTAATGAAAAACTGTTTTTT	CAWTQQRYANEKLFF
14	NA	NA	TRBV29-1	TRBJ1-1	TGCAGCGCCCTAGGGGGAGGTGGAAACACTGAAGCTTTCTTT	CSALGGGGNTEAFF
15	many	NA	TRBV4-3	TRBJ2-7	TGCGCCAGCAGCCCCCGGACCGAGGATTTCTACGAGCAGTACTTC	CASSPRTEDFYEQYF
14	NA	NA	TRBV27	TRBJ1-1	TGTGCCAGCAGTTCGTGGACGGGGAACACTGAAGCTTTCTTT	CASSSWTGNTEAFF
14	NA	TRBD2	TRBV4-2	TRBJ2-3	TGTGCCAGCAGCCAAACGGGAGGTTTAGATACGCAGTATTTT	CASSQTGGLDTQYF
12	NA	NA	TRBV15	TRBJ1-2	TGTGCCACCAGCAGAGATTCAGGGGGCTACACCTTC	CATSRDSGGYTF
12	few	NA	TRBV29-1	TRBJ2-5	TGCAGCGTTAAAGGGGGGGAAGAGACCCAGTACTTC	CSVKGGEETQYF
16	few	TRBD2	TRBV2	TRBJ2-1	TGTGCCAGCAGTGAAGTGTTTGCGGGGGGGAACAATGAGCAGTTCTTC	CASSEVFAGGNNEQFF
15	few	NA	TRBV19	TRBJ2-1	TGTGCCAGTAGGGGTGGACTGTCCTCCTACAATGAGCAGTTCTTC	CASRGGLSSYNEQFF
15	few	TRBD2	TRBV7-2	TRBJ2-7	TGTGCCAGCAGCCCCTCGTGGGGGGGACCCTACGAGCAGTACTTC	CASSPSWGGPYEQYF
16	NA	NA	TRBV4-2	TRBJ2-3	TGTGCCAGCAGCCAAGATGCCGCGCCTCGCACAGATACGCAGTATTTT	CASSQDAAPRTDTQYF
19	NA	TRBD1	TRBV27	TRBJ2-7	TGTGCCAGCAGTTTATCGTTCCGCCTCAGGGGGAAGGGCTCCTACGAGCAGTACTTC	CASSLSFRLRGKGSYEQYF
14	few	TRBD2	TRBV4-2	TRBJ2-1	TGTGCCAGCAGCCAAGAGGTGCGCGGGAGAGAACAGTTCTTC	CASSQEVRGREQFF
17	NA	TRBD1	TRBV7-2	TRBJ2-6	TGTGCCAGCAGCTCGTTGGGACAGGGAGCTGGGGCCAACGTCCTGACTTTC	CASSSLGQGAGANVLTF
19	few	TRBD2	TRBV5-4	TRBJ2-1	TGTGCCAGCACCCGAGGGGGATTCGCGGCGGGAGGCCCCTACAATGAGCAGTTCTTC	CASTRGGFAAGGPYNEQFF
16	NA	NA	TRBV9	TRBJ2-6	TGTGCCAGCAGCGTTCAGGCAACTACTGGGGCCAACGTCCTGACTTTC	CASSVQATTGANVLTF
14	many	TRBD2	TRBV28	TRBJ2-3	TGTGCCAGCAGAAGCGGGACTTTCACGCGTACGCAGTATTTT	CASRSGTFTRTQYF
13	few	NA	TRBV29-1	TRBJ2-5	TGCAGCGTTGAACCCGGGCTGGGAGAGACCCAGTACTTC	CSVEPGLGETQYF
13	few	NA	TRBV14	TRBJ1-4	TGTGCCAGCAGCCAAGGGGCCAGGCTAAAACTGTTTTTT	CASSQGARLKLFF
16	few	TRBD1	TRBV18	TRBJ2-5	TGTGCCAGCTCACCCCGGGACAGGGACCGAATCAAGACCCAGTACTTC	CASSPRDRDRIKTQYF
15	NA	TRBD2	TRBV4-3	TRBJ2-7	TGCGCCAGCAGCCAAGGCCGTGCGGGAGAAGACGAGCAGTACTTC	CASSQGRAGEDEQYF
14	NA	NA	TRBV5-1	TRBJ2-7	TGCGCCAGCAGCCCTCGTGGCAGCTCCTACGAGCAGTACTTC	CASSPRGSSYEQYF
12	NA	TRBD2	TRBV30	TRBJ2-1	TGTGCCTGTATAGCGGGTCGAAATGAGCAGTTCTTC	CACIAGRNEQFF
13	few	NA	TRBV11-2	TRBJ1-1	TGTGCCAGCAGCTTAAGGGCGAACACTGAAGCTTTCTTT	CASSLRANTEAFF
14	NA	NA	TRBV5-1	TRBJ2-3	TGCGCCAGCAGCTTTGCGGGGATCACAGATACGCAGTATTTT	CASSFAGITDTQYF
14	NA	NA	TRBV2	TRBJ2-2	TGTGCCAGCAGTGCGGGACCGCGAACCGGGGAGCTGTTTTTT	CASSAGPRTGELFF
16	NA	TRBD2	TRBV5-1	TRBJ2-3	TGCGCCAGCAGCGCTAATAGCGGGATCGACACAGATACGCAGTATTTT	CASSANSGIDTDTQYF
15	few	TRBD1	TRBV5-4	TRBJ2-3	TGTGCCAGCAGCCCCGGGGACAGCCTTCCTGATACGCAGTATTTT	CASSPGDSLPDTQYF
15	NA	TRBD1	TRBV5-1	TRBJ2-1	TGCGCCAGCAGCCTACAGGGGGAATGGTACAATGAGCAGTTCTTC	CASSLQGEWYNEQFF
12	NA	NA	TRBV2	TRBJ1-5	TGTGCCAGCAGTGAGAACCTCGAGCCCCAGCATTTT	CASSENLEPQHF
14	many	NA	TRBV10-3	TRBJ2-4	TGTGCCATCAGTGAATCACTGGAAAAAAACATTCAGTACTTC	CAISESLEKNIQYF
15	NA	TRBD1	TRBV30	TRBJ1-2	TGTGCCTGGAGGCCTCGGGACAGGGATCACTATGGCTACACCTTC	CAWRPRDRDHYGYTF
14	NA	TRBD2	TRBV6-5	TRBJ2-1	TGTGCCAGCAGGGTAGCGGGAGAGTACAATGAGCAGTTCTTC	CASRVAGEYNEQFF
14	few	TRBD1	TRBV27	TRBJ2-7	TGTGCCAGCGGTGGGACAGCGCCTAGGTACGAGCAGTACTTC	CASGGTAPRYEQYF
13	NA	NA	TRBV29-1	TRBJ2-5	TGCAGCGTTGAAGATGGGTACAAAGAGACCCAGTACTTC	CSVEDGYKETQYF
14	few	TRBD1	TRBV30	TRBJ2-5	TGTGCCTGGAGTGGGACAGGGGCTCGAGAGACCCAGTACTTC	CAWSGTGARETQYF
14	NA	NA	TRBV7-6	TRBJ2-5	TGTGCCAGCAGCTTGGGACAAGCGCAAGAGACCCAGTACTTC	CASSLGQAQETQYF
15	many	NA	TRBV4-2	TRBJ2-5	TGTGCCAGCAGCCAAGCGGGACTCAGAGGCGAGACCCAGTACTTC	CASSQAGLRGETQYF
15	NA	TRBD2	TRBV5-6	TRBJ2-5	TGTGCCAGCAGCGCCCCTAGCGGGAGTACGGAGACCCAGTACTTC	CASSAPSGSTETQYF
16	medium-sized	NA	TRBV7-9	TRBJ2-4	TGTGCCAGCAGCTTGGGGAGCAACCTAGCCAAAAACATTCAGTACTTC	CASSLGSNLAKNIQYF
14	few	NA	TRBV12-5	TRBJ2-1	TGTGCTAGTGGCCAAGGTAGCGGACTCCGGGAGCAGTTCTTC	CASGQGSGLREQFF
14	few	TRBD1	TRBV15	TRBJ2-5	TGTGCCACCCGAAGACAGGGGTCTCGGGAGACCCAGTACTTC	CATRRQGSRETQYF
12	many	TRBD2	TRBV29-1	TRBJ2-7	TGCAGCGTTGGAGGGAGGGCCCGGGAGCAGTACTTC	CSVGGRAREQYF
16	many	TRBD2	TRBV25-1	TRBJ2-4	TGTGCCAGCAGTTCTATGACTAGCCGGGCCAAAAACATTCAGTACTTC	CASSSMTSRAKNIQYF
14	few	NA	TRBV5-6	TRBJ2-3	TGTGCCAGCAGCTTGGGCCTTCCAACAGATACGCAGTATTTT	CASSLGLPTDTQYF
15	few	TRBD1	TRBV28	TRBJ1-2	TGTGCCAGCAGCATATTGACAGGGGGAGACTATGGCTACACCTTC	CASSILTGGDYGYTF
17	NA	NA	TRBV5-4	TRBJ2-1	TGTGCCAGCAGCGGGGGAAGCGGAACGCCCTCGGTCAATGAGCAGTTCTTC	CASSGGSGTPSVNEQFF
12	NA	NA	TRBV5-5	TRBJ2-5	TGTGCCAGCAGCTTGGCTGGAGAGACCCAGTACTTC	CASSLAGETQYF
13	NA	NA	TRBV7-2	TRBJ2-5	TGTGCCAGCAGCCCTATACTCCAGGAGACCCAGTACTTC	CASSPILQETQYF
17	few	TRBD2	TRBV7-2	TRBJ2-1	TGTGCCAGCAGCCCCAGACTAGCGGGAGAAATCTACAATGAGCAGTTCTTC	CASSPRLAGEIYNEQFF